These 29 T cell receptor beta chains were all obtained from the same sample, sequenced in a study of blood T cell repertoires in COVID-19. Method: immunoSEQ multiplex PCR; TCRdb's copy keeps in-frame clones and lacks some. The sample includes 400,000 to 550,000 clones, around 89% of them seen just once. Sequences were obtained from peripheral blood. These receptors all come from a woman aged 30 to 39 with acute or convalescent COVID-19.

The chain links TRBV7-8 to TRBJ2-3, with D perhaps TRBD2 (5 bases). The CDR3 consists of 12 residues. V lost 4 bases and J lost 8, with 10 bases in between. From germline, CDR1 is SGHVS and CDR2 FQNEAQ. The CDR3 coding sequence is TGTGCCAGCAGCTCGACTACGGCTACGCAGTATTTT. Its protein product is CASSSTTATQYF. The full variable domain, its missing parts supplied by reference TRBV7-8 and TRBJ2-3, is GAGVSQSPRYKVAKRGQDVALRCDPISGHVSLFWYQQALGQGPEFLTYFQNEAQLDKSGLPSDRFFAERPEGSVSTLKIQRTQQEDSAVYLCASSSTTATQYFGPGTRLTVL.

V and J are TRBV13 and TRBJ1-2; 9 bases are a match to TRBD1. The CDR3 length is 14 residues. Germline V gene data show CDR1 as PRHDT and CDR2 as FYEKMQ (reference sequence). The V and J ends lost 5 bases and 4 bases, in that order; junction bases with no gene match: 5. CDR3 nucleotides: TGTGCCAGCAGCCCAGAGGACAGGGGCTATGGCTACACCTTC. This codes for CASSPEDRGYGYTF.

The V call is TRBV18, the J call TRBJ2-7; the match to TRBD1 covers 7 bases. The CDR3 length is 16 residues. Trimming cost V 3 bases and J 2 bases; bases outside gene matches: 10. Germline CDR1 KGHSH, CDR2 LQKENI. As DNA, the CDR3 is TGTGCCAGCTCACCCCAGGACAGGTCTACGGCCTACGAGCAGTACTTC. Its translation is CASSPQDRSTAYEQYF.

This clone occurred once. The sample has other DNA sequences that encode this CDR3 too. The chain links TRBV9 to TRBJ2-3; 9 positions match TRBD2. The CDR3 has 15 residues. CDR1 is SGDLS, CDR2 YYNGEE, per germline. Trimming took 0 bases from V and 6 from J; bases not matched to a gene: 5. CDR3 DNA sequence: TGTGCCAGCAGCGTAGCAGCGGGGGGAGGGGATACGCAGTATTTT. It encodes CASSVAAGGGDTQYF.

CDR3 in DNA: TGTGCCAGCAGGTACAGGACAGTCGGCAAAAACATTCAGTACTTC. Amino acid sequence: CASRYRTVGKNIQYF. The chain recombines TRBV2 with TRBJ2-4, with a possible D match to TRBD1 (6 bases). Germline-derived CDR1 and CDR2 are SNHLY and FYNNEI. The CDR3 is made up of 15 amino acids. The V and J ends lost 6 bases and 3 bases respectively, with 15 bases between them.

This chain links TRBV18 with TRBJ2-5; TRBD2 agrees at 8 bases. V shed 7 bases and J 5 bases; nucleotides not matched to a gene: 9. CDR1 and CDR2 (germline): KGHSH, LQKENI. The CDR3 totals 14 residues. CDR3 region: CASWFGTSGETQYF. Written as DNA, the CDR3 is TGTGCCAGCTGGTTCGGGACTAGTGGCGAGACCCAGTACTTC. The full variable domain, in which reference TRBV18 and TRBJ2-5 provide the parts outside the CDR3, is NAGVMQNPRHLVRRRGQEARLRCSPMKGHSHVYWYRQLPEEGLKFMVYLQKENIIDESGMPKERFSAEFPKEGPSILRIQQVVRGDSAAYFCASWFGTSGETQYFGPGTRLLVL.

The rearrangement links TRBV4-1 to TRBJ2-3; 7 bases are a match to TRBD1. CDR1 is MGHRA, CDR2 YSYEKL, per germline. V trimming: 2 bases; J trimming: 5 bases; junction bases outside the gene matches: 10. This CDR3 has 16 amino acids. The CDR3 reads CASSQQQGFFGDTQYF. CDR3 sequence (DNA): TGCGCCAGCAGCCAACAACAGGGGTTCTTCGGAGATACGCAGTATTTT.

The chain joins TRBV27 to TRBJ2-2, with D possibly being TRBD2 (5 bases). The germline V gene encodes CDR1 MNHEY and CDR2 SMNVEV (reference sequence). The CDR3 has 15 amino acids. V was shortened by 0 bases and J by 4 bases, with 9 bases between the two germline ends. CDR3 in DNA: TGTGCCAGCAGTTTATCGGGGAGAGGCACCGGGGAGCTGTTTTTT. It codes for CASSLSGRGTGELFF.

The chain joins TRBV5-4 to TRBJ1-2; tentatively, D is TRBD1 (5 bases). Trimming took off 3 bases at V and 0 bases at J, with 15 bases between the two ends. From germline, CDR1 is SGHNT and CDR2 YYREEE (reference sequence). The CDR3 contains 16 residues. For the CDR3, the DNA is TGTGCCAGCAGCTCAATAACTTACAGGCCTAACTATGGCTACACCTTC. As protein: CASSSITYRPNYGYTF.

CDR3 coding DNA: TGTGCCAGCAGTTTGTCGGGTCTTGTAGAGACCCAGTACTTC. It is translated as CASSLSGLVETQYF. J is TRBJ2-5 and V is TRBV27, with unresolved D. Per the germline V gene, CDR1 is MNHEY and CDR2 is SMNVEV (reference sequence). V lost 3 bases and J lost 4, with 12 bases in between. The CDR3 has 14 residues.

The genes are TRBV25-1 and TRBJ1-4; D gene uncertain. V was shortened by 0 bases and J by 8 bases, with 13 bases between the two germline ends. Looked up from germline, CDR1 is MGHDK and CDR2 is SYGVNS. The CDR3 contains 15 residues. The CDR3 region is CASSEYKQVEEKLFF. In DNA, the CDR3 is TGTGCCAGCAGTGAATATAAGCAGGTGGAAGAAAAACTGTTTTTT.

V and J are TRBV21-1 and TRBJ2-3; TRBD2 is the table's D call and was not checked against the DNA. TRBV21-1 is shown as a pseudogene. CDR3 size: 15 residues. The CDR3 bases are TGTGCCAGCAGCAAAGGAGATTGGGGAGGAGATACGCAGTATTTT. Protein: CASSKGDWGGDTQYF.

The CDR3 DNA reads as TGTGCCAGCAGCCAATCAGGGAATGAGCAGTTCTTC. Its translation is CASSQSGNEQFF. The rearrangement links TRBV3-1 (or the pseudogene TRBV3-2) to TRBJ2-1; D possibly corresponds to TRBD1 (5 bases). Germline assignment: CDR1 LGHDT and CDR2 YNNKEL (reference sequence). The CDR3 length is 12 residues. Trimming took off 2 bases at V and 7 bases at J, with 6 bases between the two ends.

The rearrangement links TRBV5-8 to TRBJ1-5, with D perhaps matching TRBD1 (5 bases). The germline V and J ends were trimmed by 3 bases and 6 bases, with 13 bases remaining between them. This CDR3 is built from 14 residues. CDR1 is SGHTS, CDR2 YDEGEE, per germline. The CDR3 loop reads CASSSQGISQPQHF. The CDR3 DNA reads as TGTGCCAGCAGCTCCCAGGGAATCAGTCAGCCCCAGCATTTT.

This sequence joins TRBV5-6 and TRBJ1-1; D may be TRBD1 (5 bases). V was clipped by 0 bases and J by 0 bases, with 9 bases between them. The CDR3 is 15 amino acids. Per germline, CDR1 SGHDT and CDR2 YYEEEE. CDR3: CASSLVRAMNTEAFF. The CDR3 bases are TGTGCCAGCAGCTTGGTCAGGGCTATGAACACTGAAGCTTTCTTT.

The chain combines TRBV12-3 or TRBV12-4 with TRBJ2-2, with D possibly matching TRBD1 (6 bases). CDR3 length equals 13 residues. V lost 7 bases and J 6 bases, leaving 12 bases between the germline ends. The CDR3 loop is CASTQGSAGELFF. The DNA of the CDR3 is TGTGCCAGCACCCAGGGGAGCGCCGGGGAGCTGTTTTTT.

This chain connects TRBV6-5 to TRBJ1-2, with a weak D call TRBD1 (6 bases). V was shortened by 7 bases and J by 7 bases, with 16 bases between the two germline ends. CDR1 and CDR2 from the germline V gene are MNHEY and SVGAGI. There are 13 residues in the CDR3. The CDR3 region is CASTPQGLAGYTF. The CDR3 DNA reads TGTGCCAGCACCCCCCAGGGGTTAGCTGGCTACACCTTC.

The chain couples TRBV6-5 to TRBJ1-1, with D perhaps TRBD1 (5 bases). The CDR3 consists of 14 residues. Germline V gene data show CDR1 as MNHEY and CDR2 as SVGAGI. The V end lost 2 bases, the J end lost 7 bases, and 14 bases lay between the germline ends. CDR3 nucleotide sequence: TGTGCCAGCAGTTACGGAACAGGCGAGGTTGAAGCTTTCTTT. Protein: CASSYGTGEVEAFF.

This chain connects TRBV6-2 or TRBV6-3 to TRBJ2-7; TRBD2 matches 12 bases. The V gene's germline CDR1 is MNHEY and CDR2 SVGEGT. Losses at the gene ends were 6 bases for V and 4 bases for J; bases not matched to a gene: 4. The CDR3 consists of 14 residues. CDR3 in DNA: TGTGCCAGCAGCGGACTAGCGGGGCAGTACGAGCAGTACTTC. This encodes CASSGLAGQYEQYF.

The rearrangement links TRBV27 to TRBJ2-7, with TRBD2 matching over 8 bases. Germline CDR1 MNHEY, CDR2 SMNVEV (reference sequence). J lost 1 base, V lost 10 bases, and 18 bases had no gene match. The CDR3 has 17 residues. Here the CDR3 reads CATARGGALGHSYEQYF. CDR3 bases: TGTGCCACAGCTCGGGGGGGGGCTTTGGGACATTCCTACGAGCAGTACTTC.

V and J are TRBV19 and TRBJ2-3; TRBD1 agrees at 8 bases. Trimming removed 7 bases from V and 3 bases from J; junction bases left unmatched: 9. The CDR3 has 15 residues. CDR1 is LNHDA and CDR2 is SQIVND in the germline V gene (reference sequence). The CDR3 protein is CASMRTGGRTDTQYF. The DNA of the CDR3 is TGTGCCAGTATGAGAACAGGGGGAAGAACAGATACGCAGTATTTT.

The rearrangement links TRBV11-1 to TRBJ2-1; TRBD2 matches at 7 bases. CDR3 size: 16 residues. With V trimmed by 4 bases and J by 2 bases, 8 bases remained unmatched. The germline V gene has CDR1 SGHAT and CDR2 FQDESV (reference sequence). CDR3 residues: CASSSAGEVAYNEQFF. CDR3 sequence (DNA): TGTGCCAGCAGCTCTGCGGGGGAGGTGGCCTACAATGAGCAGTTCTTC.

This chain connects TRBV5-1 to TRBJ1-6; tentative D call: TRBD1 (5 bases). Trimming shortened V by 4 bases and J by 6 bases, and 26 bases separated the two germline ends. The germline V gene has CDR1 SGHRS and CDR2 YFSETQ. The CDR3 runs 19 residues. In DNA, the CDR3 is TGCGCCAGCAGCGTGGGTGGCAGATCCGTGGGGCAGGCTAATTCACCCCTCCACTTT. Encoded protein: CASSVGGRSVGQANSPLHF.

The chain uses TRBV7-2 and TRBJ2-5; TRBD1 aligns across 10 bases. Trimming at V came to 4 bases and at J to 5 bases, leaving 7 bases not matched to a gene. Germline CDR1 and CDR2: SGHTA and FQGNSA. The CDR3 loop spans 15 amino acids. The CDR3 DNA sequence: TGTGCCAGCAGCTCACCCGGGACAGGGGCGGAGACCCAGTACTTC. It yields the protein CASSSPGTGAETQYF.

This chain joins TRBV14 and TRBJ1-1; the D is unclear. The CDR3 sequence is 17 residues long. V was cut by 4 bases and J by 3 bases, with 21 bases left in between. CDR1 and CDR2 from the germline V gene are SGHDN and FVKESK. Here the CDR3 reads CASSLTFGRQPHTEAFF. CDR3 nucleotide sequence: TGTGCCAGCAGCCTCACCTTTGGGAGACAACCGCACACTGAAGCTTTCTTT.

This chain uses TRBV12-5 with TRBJ2-7; 8 bases are a match to TRBD1. CDR3 length: 16 amino acids. V lost 5 bases to trimming and J lost 3 bases; unmatched junction nucleotides: 12. Germline CDR1 is LGHNT and CDR2 is FRNRAP. The CDR3 sequence: CASGHAIGQGVYEQYF. The CDR3 region has the DNA TGTGCTAGTGGTCACGCTATAGGACAGGGTGTCTACGAGCAGTACTTC.

In this sample, this clone turned up once. The chain employs TRBV4-2 and TRBJ2-3; D call uncertain. The V and J ends lost 2 bases and 1 base respectively, with 4 bases between them. Germline V CDR1 and CDR2: LGHNA, YNFKEQ. The CDR3 spans 13 residues. CDR3 region: CASSQSGTDTQYF. CDR3 coding DNA: TGTGCCAGCAGCCAATCCGGCACAGATACGCAGTATTTT.

The V call is TRBV12-5, the J call TRBJ1-2; 7 nucleotides align to TRBD1. The J segment lost 6 bases and the V segment lost 5 bases, leaving 6 bases of the junction unmatched. Germline V gives CDR1 LGHNT, CDR2 FRNRAP. CDR3 length: 13 amino acids. The CDR3 DNA reads TGTGCTAGTGGTGGAGCCGGGACAGATGGCTACACCTTC. It yields the protein CASGGAGTDGYTF.

This chain links TRBV10-2 with TRBJ1-4, with a weak D call TRBD1 (5 bases). CDR1 is WSHSY and CDR2 is SAAADI in the germline V gene. The CDR3 spans 17 residues. V lost 3 bases to trimming and J lost 1 base, with 15 bases between them. The CDR3 region is CASSDAGLGGTNEKLFF. The CDR3, as DNA: TGCGCCAGCAGTGATGCAGGGTTGGGGGGAACTAATGAAAAACTGTTTTTT.